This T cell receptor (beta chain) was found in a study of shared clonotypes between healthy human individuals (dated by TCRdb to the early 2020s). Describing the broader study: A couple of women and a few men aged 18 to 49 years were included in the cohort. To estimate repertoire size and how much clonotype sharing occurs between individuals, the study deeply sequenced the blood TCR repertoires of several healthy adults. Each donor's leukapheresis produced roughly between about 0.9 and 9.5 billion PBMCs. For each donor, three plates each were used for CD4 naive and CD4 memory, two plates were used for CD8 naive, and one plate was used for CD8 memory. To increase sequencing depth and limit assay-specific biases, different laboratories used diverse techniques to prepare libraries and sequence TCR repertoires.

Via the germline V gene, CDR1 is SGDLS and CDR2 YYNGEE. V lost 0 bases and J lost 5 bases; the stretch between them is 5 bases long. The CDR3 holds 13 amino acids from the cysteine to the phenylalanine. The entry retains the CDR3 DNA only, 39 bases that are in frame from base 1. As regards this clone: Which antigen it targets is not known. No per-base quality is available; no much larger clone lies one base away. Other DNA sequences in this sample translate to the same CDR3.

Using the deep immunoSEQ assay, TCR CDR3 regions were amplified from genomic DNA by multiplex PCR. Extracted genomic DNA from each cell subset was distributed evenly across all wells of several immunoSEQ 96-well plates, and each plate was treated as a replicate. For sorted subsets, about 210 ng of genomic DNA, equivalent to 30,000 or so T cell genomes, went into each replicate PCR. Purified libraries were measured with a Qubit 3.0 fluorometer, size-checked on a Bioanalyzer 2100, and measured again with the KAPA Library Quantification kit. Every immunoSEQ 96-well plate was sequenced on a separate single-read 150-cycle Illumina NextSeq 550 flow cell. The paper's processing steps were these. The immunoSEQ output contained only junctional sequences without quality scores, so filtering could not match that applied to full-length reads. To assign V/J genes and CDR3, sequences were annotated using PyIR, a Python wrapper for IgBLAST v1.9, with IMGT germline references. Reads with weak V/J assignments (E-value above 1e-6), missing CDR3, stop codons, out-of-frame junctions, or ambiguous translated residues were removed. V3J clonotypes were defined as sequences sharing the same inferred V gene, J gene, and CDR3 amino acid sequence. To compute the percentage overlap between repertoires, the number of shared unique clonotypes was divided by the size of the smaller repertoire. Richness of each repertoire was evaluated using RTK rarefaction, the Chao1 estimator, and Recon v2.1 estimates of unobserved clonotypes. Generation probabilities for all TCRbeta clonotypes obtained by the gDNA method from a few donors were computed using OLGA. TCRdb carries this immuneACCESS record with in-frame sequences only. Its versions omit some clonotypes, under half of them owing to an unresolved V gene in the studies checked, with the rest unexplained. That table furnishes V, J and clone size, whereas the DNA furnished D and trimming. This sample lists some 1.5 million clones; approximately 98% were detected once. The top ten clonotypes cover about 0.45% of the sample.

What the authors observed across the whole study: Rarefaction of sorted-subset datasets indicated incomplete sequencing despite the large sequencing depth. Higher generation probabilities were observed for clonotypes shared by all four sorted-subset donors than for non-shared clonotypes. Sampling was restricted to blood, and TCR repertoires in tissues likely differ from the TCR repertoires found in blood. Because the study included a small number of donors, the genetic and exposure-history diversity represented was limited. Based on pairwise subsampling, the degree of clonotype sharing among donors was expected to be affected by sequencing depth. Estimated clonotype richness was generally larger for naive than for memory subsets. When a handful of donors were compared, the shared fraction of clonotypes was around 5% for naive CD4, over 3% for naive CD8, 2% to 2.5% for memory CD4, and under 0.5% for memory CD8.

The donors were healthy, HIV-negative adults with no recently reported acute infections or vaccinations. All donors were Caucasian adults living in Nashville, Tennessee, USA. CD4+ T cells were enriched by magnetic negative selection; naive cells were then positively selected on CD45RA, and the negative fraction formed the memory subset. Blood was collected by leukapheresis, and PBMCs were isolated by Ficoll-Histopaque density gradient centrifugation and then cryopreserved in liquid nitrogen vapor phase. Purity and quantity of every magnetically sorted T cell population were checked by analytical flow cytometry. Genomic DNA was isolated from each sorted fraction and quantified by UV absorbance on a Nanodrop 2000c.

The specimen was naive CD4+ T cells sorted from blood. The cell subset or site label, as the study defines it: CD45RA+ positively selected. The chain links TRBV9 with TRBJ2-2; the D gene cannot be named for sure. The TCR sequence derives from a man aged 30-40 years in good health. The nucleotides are TGTGCCAGCAGCGTAGTAGTAACCGGGGAGCTGTTTTTT. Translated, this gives CASSVVVTGELFF.